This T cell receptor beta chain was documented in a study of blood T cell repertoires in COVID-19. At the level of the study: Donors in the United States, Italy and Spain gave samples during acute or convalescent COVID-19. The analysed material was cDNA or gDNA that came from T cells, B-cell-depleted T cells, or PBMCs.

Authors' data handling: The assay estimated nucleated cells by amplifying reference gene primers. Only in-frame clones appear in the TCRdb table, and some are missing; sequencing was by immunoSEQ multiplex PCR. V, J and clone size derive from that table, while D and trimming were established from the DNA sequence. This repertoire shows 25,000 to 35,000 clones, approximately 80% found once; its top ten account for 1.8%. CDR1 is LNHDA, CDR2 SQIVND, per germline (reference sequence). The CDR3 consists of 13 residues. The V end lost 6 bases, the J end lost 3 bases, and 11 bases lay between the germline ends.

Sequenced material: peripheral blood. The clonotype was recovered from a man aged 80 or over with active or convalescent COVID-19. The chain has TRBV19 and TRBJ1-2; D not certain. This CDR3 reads CASSRGQYYGYTF. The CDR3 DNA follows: TGTGCCAGTAGCAGAGGGCAGTACTATGGCTACACCTTC.